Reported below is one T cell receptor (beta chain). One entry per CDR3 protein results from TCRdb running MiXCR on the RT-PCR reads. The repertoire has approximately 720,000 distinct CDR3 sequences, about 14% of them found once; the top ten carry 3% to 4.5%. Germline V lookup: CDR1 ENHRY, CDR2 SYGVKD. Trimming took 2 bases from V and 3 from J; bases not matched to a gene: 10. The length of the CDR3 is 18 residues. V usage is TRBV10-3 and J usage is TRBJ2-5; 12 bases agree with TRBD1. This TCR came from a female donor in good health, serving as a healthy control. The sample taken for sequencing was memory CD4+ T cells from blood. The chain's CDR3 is CAISEGGTGGGEKETQYF. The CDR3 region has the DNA TGTGCCATCAGTGAGGGTGGGACAGGGGGCGGCGAAAAAGAGACCCAGTACTTC.